This record concerns one T cell receptor beta chain sequence. This record belongs to a study of blood T cell repertoires in COVID-19. From germline, CDR1 is SGHRS and CDR2 YFSETQ. Trimming removed 2 bases at V and 4 bases at J, with 11 bases between. The CDR3 is made up of 14 amino acids. The assay was immunoSEQ multiplex PCR, and TCRdb's table has in-frame clones only and misses some. The data show roughly 15,000 clones, 70% to 90% seen once. The sample was peripheral blood. This receptor was identified in a human donor in a cohort sampled during active COVID-19. This chain joins TRBV5-1 and TRBJ2-3; tentatively, D is TRBD2 (6 bases). The DNA for the CDR3 is TGCGCCAGCAGCTTAAGCCGCGGGGCAGATACGCAGTATTTT. Its protein is CASSLSRGADTQYF.